A single sample gave rise to the 9 T cell receptor beta chains below, sequenced in a study of cytomegalovirus exposure and HLA in healthy donors. The PCR ran on 60 Vbeta and 13 Jbeta primers. TCRdb's table, derived via immunoSEQ multiplex PCR, lists solely in-frame clones and lacks some. The table has under 200,000 clones, under 80% seen once. The material sequenced was PBMCs. These receptors were taken from a man aged 40-49 years in good health and CMV-seronegative.

The gene calls are TRBV7-3 and TRBJ2-2; D perhaps matches TRBD2 (6 bases). The CDR3 length is 16 residues. The germline gives CDR1 SGHTA, CDR2 FQGTGA. Trimming shortened V by 3 bases and J by 2 bases, and 13 bases separated the two germline ends. CDR3 residues: CASSFTAGGNTGELFF. In DNA, the CDR3 is TGTGCCAGCAGCTTCACCGCCGGGGGAAACACCGGGGAGCTGTTTTTT. The full variable domain, its missing parts supplied by reference TRBV7-3 and TRBJ2-2, is GAGVSQTPSNKVTEKGKYVELRCDPISGHTALYWYRQSLGQGPEFLIYFQGTGAADDSGLPNDRFFAVRPEGSVSTLKIQRTERGDSAVYLCASSFTAGGNTGELFFGEGSRLTVL.

Only a few counts were recorded for this clone. V and J are TRBV4-1 and TRBJ1-6; tentative D call: TRBD1 (5 bases). CDR3 size: 19 residues. The germline V gene has CDR1 MGHRA and CDR2 YSYEKL. V dropped 0 bases and J dropped 6 bases, with 21 bases sitting between them. CDR3 loop: CASSQEDGAPRGGNSPLHF. The CDR3 nucleotides are TGCGCCAGCAGCCAAGAAGATGGGGCACCTCGGGGGGGTAATTCACCCCTCCACTTT.

For the CDR3, the DNA is TGTGCCAGCAGCCCCCCCGAGGGCCCCCTCCACTTT. Its translation is CASSPPEGPLHF. This chain links TRBV6-5 with TRBJ1-6, with D hard to call. CDR1 and CDR2 from the germline V gene are MNHEY and SVGAGI. Between the trimmed V and J ends, which lost 6 bases and 13 bases, there was a span of 13 bases. The CDR3 runs 12 residues.

This clone was counted between two and nine times. V usage is TRBV2 and J usage is TRBJ2-7; the match to TRBD1 covers 9 bases. Germline V lookup: CDR1 SNHLY, CDR2 FYNNEI. V was clipped by 3 bases and J by 2 bases; unmatched bases: 2. CDR3 length equals 14 residues. This chain's CDR3 is CASSEGQGTYEQYF. The CDR3 nucleotides read TGTGCCAGCAGTGAGGGACAGGGAACCTACGAGCAGTACTTC.

The J gene is TRBJ2-3, the V gene TRBV11-2, with D possibly TRBD2 on 5 matching bases. There are 13 residues in the CDR3. Looked up from germline, CDR1 is SGHAT and CDR2 is FQNNGV. V lost 0 bases to trimming and J lost 9 bases, with 10 bases between them. The CDR3 nucleotides are TGTGCCAGCAGCTTAGAGTCGCGGGTCACGCAGTATTTT. Encoded protein: CASSLESRVTQYF.

This clone was seen more than once but under ten times. The junction departs from the called germline gene at one end, perhaps through a read error. V usage is TRBV7-7 and J usage is TRBJ2-7, with D maybe TRBD1 (6 bases). Germline V CDR1 and CDR2: SSHAT, FNYEAQ (reference sequence). The CDR3 is 12 residues long. The CDR3 region is CASSSTGREQYF. The CDR3 DNA sequence: TGTGCTAGCAGCTCAACAGGGCGCGAGCAGTACTTC.

The gene calls are TRBV5-6 and TRBJ2-7; the D gene is possibly TRBD2 (5 bases). CDR1 SGHDT and CDR2 YYEEEE come from the germline V gene. The CDR3 sequence is 18 residues long. V lost 0 bases, J lost 1 base, and 20 bases lay in between. The chain's CDR3 is CASSLAGLTLIPSYEQYF. CDR3 nucleotide sequence: TGTGCCAGCAGCTTGGCGGGGTTGACATTGATACCATCCTACGAGCAGTACTTC. Complete variable domain (other parts from reference TRBV5-6 and TRBJ2-7): DAGVTQSPTHLIKTRGQQVTLRCSPKSGHDTVSWYQQALGQGPQFIFQYYEEEERQRGNFPDRFSGHQFPNYSSELNVNALLLGDSALYLCASSLAGLTLIPSYEQYFGPGTRLTVT.

This clone was observed a few times. This chain connects TRBV27 to TRBJ1-5; D is possibly TRBD1 (6 bases). The CDR3 sequence is 14 residues long. Germline V gene data show CDR1 as MNHEY and CDR2 as SMNVEV (reference sequence). Trimming removed 6 bases at V and 4 bases at J, with 13 bases between. The CDR3 protein is CASRGQNSNQPQHF. The CDR3 region has the DNA TGTGCCAGCAGAGGACAGAACAGTAATCAGCCCCAGCATTTT.

The chain links TRBV14 to TRBJ1-1; D call uncertain. In germline, CDR1 is SGHDN, CDR2 FVKESK. CDR3 length: 14 amino acids. Trimming removed 0 bases at V and 4 bases at J, with 9 bases between. The CDR3 spells CASSQDGGFTEAFF. Written as DNA, the CDR3 is TGTGCCAGCAGCCAAGACGGCGGCTTCACTGAAGCTTTCTTT. The variable domain in full, completed from reference TRBV14 and TRBJ1-1, reads EAGVTQFPSHSVIEKGQTVTLRCDPISGHDNLYWYRRVMGKEIKFLLHFVKESKQDESGMPNNRFLAERTGGTYSTLKVQPAELEDSGVYFCASSQDGGFTEAFFGQGTRLTVV.